Each of the 26 T cell receptor beta chains below was sequenced from the same sample in a study of blood T cell repertoires in COVID-19. Sequencing used immunoSEQ multiplex PCR; TCRdb keeps in-frame clones, though not all of them. Counted here are over 100,000 clones, 87% occurring once; the ten biggest clones make up 2% to 2.5%. The sequencing sample was made of peripheral blood. The receptors originated from a man in his fifties with active COVID-19.

This chain uses TRBV15 with TRBJ1-3, with TRBD1 as a possible D gene (5 bases). The germline V and J ends were trimmed by 3 bases and 2 bases, with 14 bases remaining between them. There are 16 residues in the CDR3. CDR1 and CDR2 (germline): LNHNV, YYDKDF (reference sequence). DNA of the CDR3: TGTGCCACCAGCAGCCGCGGGGGGAGCACTGGAAACACCATATATTTT. Residues: CATSSRGGSTGNTIYF.

Only a few counts were recorded for this clone. Here the CDR3 DNA reads TGTGCCAGCAGCCGGACAGGGAGCGACACCGGGGAGCTGTTTTTT. It is translated as CASSRTGSDTGELFF. The rearrangement uses TRBV2 and TRBJ2-2, with TRBD1 identical over 8 bases. Germline-derived CDR1 and CDR2 are SNHLY and FYNNEI. V gave up 6 bases and J gave up 3 bases; unmatched junction bases: 6. The CDR3 contains 15 residues.

The chain employs TRBV11-2 and TRBJ1-6; TRBD1 aligns across 9 bases. The CDR3 has 15 amino acids. The V and J ends lost 0 bases and 11 bases, in that order; junction bases with no gene match: 5. The germline V gene has CDR1 SGHAT and CDR2 FQNNGV. The CDR3 nucleotides are TGTGCCAGCAGCTTAGACGGGACAGGGTATACACCCCTCCACTTT. It codes for CASSLDGTGYTPLHF. Using reference TRBV11-2 and TRBJ1-6 for the parts outside the CDR3, the full variable domain is EAGVAQSPRYKIIEKRQSVAFWCNPISGHATLYWYQQILGQGPKLLIQFQNNGVVDDSQLPKDRFSAERLKGVDSTLKIQPAKLEDSAVYLCASSLDGTGYTPLHFGNGTRLTVT.

V is TRBV9 and J is TRBJ1-5; TRBD1 might be the D (5 bases). The germline V gene has CDR1 SGDLS and CDR2 YYNGEE. Trimming shortened V by 4 bases and J by 3 bases, and 8 bases separated the two germline ends. CDR3 length equals 13 residues. CDR3 protein: CASSPGDNQPQHF. The DNA for the CDR3 is TGTGCCAGCAGCCCGGGGGACAATCAGCCCCAGCATTTT.

The gene calls are TRBV11-3 and TRBJ1-6; perhaps TRBD1 as D (5 bases). The CDR3 loop spans 14 amino acids. Trimming shortened V by 1 base and J by 10 bases, and 11 bases separated the two germline ends. Germline CDR1 SGHNT, CDR2 YENEEA. The CDR3: CASSLGGGTSPLHF. The CDR3 DNA reads as TGTGCCAGCAGCTTAGGGGGGGGGACCTCACCCCTCCACTTT.

The CDR3 nucleotides read TGTGCCAGCAGCTCCAGTCCCAATTCACCCCTCCACTTT. Translation gives CASSSSPNSPLHF. The chain joins TRBV7-3 to TRBJ1-6; D remains unclear. Deletions cut 4 bases from V and 7 bases from J, with 8 bases between. Germline V gene data show CDR1 as SGHTA and CDR2 as FQGTGA. CDR3 length equals 13 residues. Full variable domain (outside the CDR3, taken from reference TRBV7-3 and TRBJ1-6): GAGVSQTPSNKVTEKGKYVELRCDPISGHTALYWYRQSLGQGPEFLIYFQGTGAADDSGLPNDRFFAVRPEGSVSTLKIQRTERGDSAVYLCASSSSPNSPLHFGNGTRLTVT.

In its sample, this clone was seen once. V and J are TRBV27 and TRBJ1-2; 10 nucleotides line up with TRBD1. Per the germline V gene, CDR1 is MNHEY and CDR2 is SMNVEV (reference sequence). J was trimmed by 5 bases and V by 0 bases; bases with no gene match: 9. This CDR3 has 17 residues. CDR3: CASSLSVPTGGRYGYTF. The CDR3 DNA sequence: TGTGCCAGCAGTTTATCGGTCCCGACAGGGGGCCGGTATGGCTACACCTTC.

This clone was observed a handful of times. This sequence joins TRBV5-4 and TRBJ1-3, with 11 bases matching TRBD1. Germline V CDR1 and CDR2: SGHNT, YYREEE (reference sequence). This CDR3 is 15 amino acids long. V shed 4 bases and J 7 bases; nucleotides not matched to a gene: 7. Here the CDR3 reads CASSSGQGARNTIYF. For the CDR3, the DNA is TGTGCCAGCAGCAGTGGACAGGGGGCAAGGAACACCATATATTTT.

The chain recombines TRBV12-2 with TRBJ1-2; no DNA check was done on the table's D call, TRBD1. TRBV12-2 is assigned pseudogene status. The CDR3 sequence is 17 residues long. The chain's CDR3 is CASRLELVSGTAYGYTF. Here the CDR3 DNA reads TGTGCAAGTCGCTTAGAGTTAGTGTCCGGGACAGCTTATGGCTACACCTTC.

On this clone itself: The same CDR3 can be traced to other DNA sequences in this sample. V gene TRBV21-1 combines with J gene TRBJ2-7; TRBD2 is taken as the D call from the table, unchecked against the DNA. TRBV21-1 is labeled a pseudogene. The CDR3 has 18 residues. CDR3 sequence: CASSKKEGGGAASYEQYF. DNA of the CDR3: TGTGCCAGCAGCAAAAAGGAGGGCGGGGGGGCGGCGTCCTACGAGCAGTACTTC.

The chain joins TRBV5-1 to TRBJ1-4; D unclear. Germline CDR1 and CDR2: SGHRS and YFSETQ. CDR3 length equals 15 residues. V dropped 4 bases and J dropped 8 bases, with 18 bases sitting between them. CDR3 amino acids: CASSPEPSNGEKLFF. CDR3 coding DNA: TGCGCCAGCAGCCCCGAACCGTCGAACGGGGAAAAACTGTTTTTT.

V and J are TRBV25-1 and TRBJ1-1; D may be TRBD1 (5 bases). The CDR3 extends over 14 amino acids. V lost 9 bases and J lost 0, with 14 bases in between. From germline, CDR1 is MGHDK and CDR2 SYGVNS. The CDR3 region has the DNA TGTGCCAGTTCTACTACAGGATTGAACACTGAAGCTTTCTTT. Protein product: CASSTTGLNTEAFF.

The chain has TRBV7-2 and TRBJ2-5; D is undetermined. The CDR3 contains 12 residues. The V and J ends lost 5 bases and 0 bases respectively, with 4 bases between them. Germline CDR1 and CDR2: SGHTA and FQGNSA. CDR3 residues: CASSHYQETQYF. The CDR3 DNA is TGTGCCAGCAGCCACTACCAAGAGACCCAGTACTTC. Supplemented by reference TRBV7-2 and TRBJ2-5, the full variable domain reads GAGVSQSPSNKVTEKGKDVELRCDPISGHTALYWYRQSLGQGLEFLIYFQGNSAPDKSGLPSDRFSAERTGGSVSTLTIQRTQQEDSAVYLCASSHYQETQYFGPGTRLLVL.

This clone was found once. CDR3 sequence reads: CASSSPAEKGTYEQYF. DNA of the CDR3: TGTGCCAGCAGTTCACCAGCGGAAAAGGGAACCTACGAGCAGTACTTC. The rearrangement uses TRBV6-5 and TRBJ2-7, with D possibly TRBD2 on 5 matching bases. The CDR3 runs 16 residues. Germline loops: CDR1 MNHEY, CDR2 SVGAGI. The V end was cut by 4 bases, the J end by 2 bases, with 18 bases between.

The CDR3 is CASSEARTQYF. DNA of the CDR3: TGTGCCAGCAGTGAGGCTCGTACGCAGTATTTT. This chain connects TRBV6-6 to TRBJ2-3; D gene uncertain. The ends were cut back, 5 bases at V and 8 bases at J, with 8 bases in the middle. The CDR3 length is 11 residues. Germline V CDR1 and CDR2: MNHNY, SVGAGI (reference sequence).

V is TRBV2 and J is TRBJ2-5; perhaps TRBD2 as D (6 bases). The length of the CDR3 is 12 residues. Trimming removed 8 bases at V and 3 bases at J, with 10 bases between. CDR1 is SNHLY, CDR2 FYNNEI, per germline. The CDR3 DNA reads TGTGCCAGCGGGACTGAGAAAGAGACCCAGTACTTC. This codes for CASGTEKETQYF.

The sample holds a few counts of this clone. The chain employs TRBV5-4 and TRBJ1-1; 8 nucleotides agree with TRBD1. CDR1 and CDR2 from the germline V gene are SGHNT and YYREEE (reference sequence). With V trimmed by 2 bases and J by 0 bases, 6 bases remained unmatched. The CDR3 spans 16 residues. This chain's CDR3 is CASSLPTGGMNTEAFF. Here the CDR3 DNA reads TGTGCCAGCAGCTTACCCACAGGGGGGATGAACACTGAAGCTTTCTTT.

Regarding this clone: Within the sample, other DNA sequences also encode this same CDR3. V usage is TRBV19 and J usage is TRBJ1-5; TRBD1 agrees at 7 bases. The CDR3 runs 14 residues. V trimming: 5 bases; J trimming: 2 bases; junction bases outside the gene matches: 3. Germline CDR1 reads LNHDA; CDR2 reads SQIVND (reference sequence). CDR3 nucleotide sequence: TGTGCCAGTAGTGGAACAGGGGGCAATCAGCCCCAGCATTTT. Protein sequence: CASSGTGGNQPQHF.

The chain joins TRBV7-2 to TRBJ1-4; 10 nucleotides align to TRBD1. The CDR3 extends over 16 amino acids. Germline assignment: CDR1 SGHTA and CDR2 FQGNSA. V lost 5 bases, J lost 8 bases, and 11 bases stayed unmatched. CDR3 region: CASSRGAGQGKEKLFF. The DNA for the CDR3 is TGTGCCAGCAGCCGGGGGGCGGGACAGGGGAAAGAAAAACTGTTTTTT.

This clone was counted once. The rearrangement links TRBV4-1 to TRBJ2-2; 7 bases line up with TRBD1. Germline values: CDR1 MGHRA, CDR2 YSYEKL. The ends lost 1 base at V and 4 bases at J; junction bases unmatched: 12. The CDR3 has 18 amino acids. The CDR3 spells CASSQGFARQGITGELFF. In DNA form, the CDR3 reads TGCGCCAGCAGCCAAGGTTTCGCGCGACAGGGTATCACCGGGGAGCTGTTTTTT.

The chain uses TRBV29-1 and TRBJ1-1; maybe TRBD1 (6 bases). Germline assignment: CDR1 SQVTM and CDR2 ANQGSEA. This CDR3 has 12 residues. Trimming removed 4 bases at V and 4 bases at J, with 10 bases between. The CDR3 region is CSVVRGLTEAFF. Written as DNA, the CDR3 is TGCAGCGTTGTGCGGGGGCTCACTGAAGCTTTCTTT.

The chain is built from TRBV5-6 and TRBJ2-1; D perhaps matches TRBD1 (6 bases). V was trimmed by 7 bases and J by 9 bases, leaving 20 bases between them. This CDR3 spans 14 amino acids. Germline V lookup: CDR1 SGHDT, CDR2 YYEEEE. The CDR3 region has the DNA TGTGCCAGCTTTGGGACAACCCGCCGGATTGAGCAGTTCTTC. It encodes CASFGTTRRIEQFF.

The chain employs TRBV6-5 and TRBJ2-3; weak D call: TRBD1 (5 bases). Trimming pared 8 bases from V and 6 bases from J, leaving 15 bases between. CDR1 and CDR2 (germline): MNHEY, SVGAGI. CDR3 length equals 13 residues. Written as DNA, the CDR3 is TGTGCCAGCGGCCAGGGTGTAATTGATACGCAGTATTTT. Translating it yields CASGQGVIDTQYF.

The CDR3 region has the DNA TGTGCCAGCAGCTCCGGACTAGCGGGGAGCACAGATACGCAGTATTTT. As protein: CASSSGLAGSTDTQYF. The genes are TRBV11-2 and TRBJ2-3, with TRBD2 identical over 12 bases. The germline gives CDR1 SGHAT, CDR2 FQNNGV. The V and J ends lost 4 bases and 0 bases, in that order; junction bases with no gene match: 2. The CDR3 extends over 16 amino acids.

CDR3: CSVRQGATNEQFF. The CDR3, as DNA: TGCAGCGTCCGACAGGGGGCTACCAATGAGCAGTTCTTC. The genes are TRBV29-1 and TRBJ2-1; 10 bases fit TRBD1. V shed 6 bases, J shed 6 bases, and the junction held 5 bases outside the gene matches. Germline V gene lookup returns CDR1 SQVTM and CDR2 ANQGSEA. CDR3 length: 13 amino acids.

This chain links TRBV6-5 with TRBJ2-5; 10 nucleotides match TRBD2. Germline CDR1 MNHEY, CDR2 SVGAGI. V trimming: 6 bases; J trimming: 4 bases; junction bases outside the gene matches: 8. The CDR3 has 15 residues. CDR3 amino acids: CASRQGLANLETQYF. CDR3 nucleotide sequence: TGTGCCAGCAGGCAGGGACTAGCGAATTTAGAGACCCAGTACTTC.